The entry that follows covers one TCR beta chain sequence. The data belong to a study of blood T cell repertoires in COVID-19. Study details: Acute and convalescent COVID-19 samples came from the United States, Italy and Spain. The analysed material was cDNA or gDNA that came from T cells, B-cell-depleted T cells, or PBMCs.

The CDR3 consists of 16 residues. V was clipped by 4 bases and J by 2 bases; unmatched bases: 7. Germline CDR1 reads SGHDN; CDR2 reads FVKESK. Authors' analysis steps: Nucleated cell counts were estimated from reference gene primer amplification. Method: immunoSEQ multiplex PCR; TCRdb's copy keeps in-frame clones and lacks some. V and J calls and clone size follow that table, whereas D and trimming were derived from the DNA. This table holds about 46,000 clones, around nine tenths found once. The chain recombines TRBV14 with TRBJ2-1; 8 positions agree with TRBD1. The receptor comes from a human donor with active COVID-19. The donor label of this sample is uncertain. Source material: peripheral blood. CDR3 sequence reads: CASSLRAGGAYNEQFF. The CDR3 nucleotides read TGTGCCAGCAGCCTAAGGGCAGGGGGCGCCTACAATGAGCAGTTCTTC.